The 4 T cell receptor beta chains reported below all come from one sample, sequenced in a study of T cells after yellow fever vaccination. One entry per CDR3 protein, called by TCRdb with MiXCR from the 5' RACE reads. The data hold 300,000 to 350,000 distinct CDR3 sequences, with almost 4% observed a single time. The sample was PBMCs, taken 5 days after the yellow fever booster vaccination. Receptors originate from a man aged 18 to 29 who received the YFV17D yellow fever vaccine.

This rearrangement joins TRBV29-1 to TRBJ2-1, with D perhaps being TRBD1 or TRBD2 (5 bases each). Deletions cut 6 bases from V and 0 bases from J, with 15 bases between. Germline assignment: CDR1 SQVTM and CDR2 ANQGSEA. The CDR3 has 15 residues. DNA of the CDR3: TGCAGCGTATTAGGGGTGGGGAGCTCCTACAATGAGCAGTTCTTC. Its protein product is CSVLGVGSSYNEQFF.

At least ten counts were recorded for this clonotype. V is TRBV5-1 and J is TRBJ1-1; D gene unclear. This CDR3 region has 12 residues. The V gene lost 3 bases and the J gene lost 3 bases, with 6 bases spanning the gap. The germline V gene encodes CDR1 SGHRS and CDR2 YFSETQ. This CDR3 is CASSSGYTEAFF. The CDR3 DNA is TGCGCCAGCAGCTCGGGCTACACTGAAGCTTTCTTT.

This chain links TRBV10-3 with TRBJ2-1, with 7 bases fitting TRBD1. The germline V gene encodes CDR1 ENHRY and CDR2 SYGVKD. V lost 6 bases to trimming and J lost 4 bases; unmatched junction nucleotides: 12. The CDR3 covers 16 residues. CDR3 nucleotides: TGTGCCATCAGAAAGAAACAGGGGCCAATGTACAATGAGCAGTTCTTC. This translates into CAIRKKQGPMYNEQFF.

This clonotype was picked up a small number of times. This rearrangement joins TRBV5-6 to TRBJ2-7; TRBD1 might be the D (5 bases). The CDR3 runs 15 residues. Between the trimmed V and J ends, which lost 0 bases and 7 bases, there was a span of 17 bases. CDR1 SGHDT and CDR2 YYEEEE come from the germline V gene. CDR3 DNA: TGTGCCAGCAGCTTGGTTGACAGAGGAAGAAGGGAGCAGTACTTC. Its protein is CASSLVDRGRREQYF.